Listed here are 31 T cell receptor beta chains from one sample, sequenced in a study of T cells in Graves' hyperthyroidism and ophthalmopathy. TCR beta CDR3 region amplification was performed from RNA transcripts. First-round RT-PCR of the TCR CDR3 relied on the HTBI primer set. TCRdb analysed the multiplex PCR reads with MiXCR anew, one entry per CDR3 protein. Altogether about 250,000 distinct CDR3 sequences are present, 22% being singletons, with the ten largest covering roughly 60%. Sequencing used blood. These receptors all come from a man aged 30 to 39 with Graves' ophthalmopathy.

This clonotype was seen more than once but under ten times. This chain uses TRBV20-1 with TRBJ2-2; D is undetermined. This CDR3 is built from 14 residues. Germline V gene data show CDR1 as DFQATT and CDR2 as SNEGSKA (reference sequence). Trimming shortened V by 0 bases and J by 0 bases, and 5 bases separated the two germline ends. The CDR3 nucleotides read TGCAGTGCTAGAGATGGAGCGAACACCGGGGAGCTGTTTTTT. It specifies CSARDGANTGELFF.

This clonotype was detected many times. The V and J genes are TRBV3-1 and TRBJ2-3; TRBD2 agrees at 8 bases. The CDR3 totals 16 residues. CDR1 and CDR2 (germline): LGHDT, YNNKEL (reference sequence). Unmatched junction bases numbered 9, after V lost 2 bases and J lost 5 bases. CDR3 nucleotides: TGTGCCAGCAGCCAATCTCCAGCGGGAGCGGGAGATACGCAGTATTTT. Amino acid sequence: CASSQSPAGAGDTQYF.

This clonotype was seen ten or more times. The rearrangement joins TRBV7-3 to TRBJ2-1; 9 positions match TRBD2. Trimming removed 5 bases from V and 5 bases from J; junction bases left unmatched: 13. The CDR3 runs to 17 residues. Germline-derived CDR1 and CDR2 are SGHTA and FQGTGA. This CDR3 is CASSPTLSGSSNNEQFF. In DNA form, the CDR3 reads TGTGCCAGCAGCCCGACTCTTAGCGGGAGTTCAAACAATGAGCAGTTCTTC.

This chain links TRBV6-2 or TRBV6-3 with TRBJ1-5; 9 positions match TRBD1. J was trimmed by 4 bases and V by 5 bases; bases with no gene match: 6. The CDR3 loop spans 15 amino acids. CDR1 MNHEY and CDR2 SVGEGT come from the germline V gene. The CDR3 loop is CASSVDRGRNQPQHF. The CDR3, as DNA: TGTGCCAGCAGTGTGGACAGGGGAAGGAATCAGCCCCAGCATTTT.

This clonotype was picked up a small number of times. The V gene is TRBV24-1, the J gene TRBJ2-7, with D perhaps TRBD1 (6 bases). This CDR3 comprises 12 residues. Germline V gene data show CDR1 as KGHDR and CDR2 as SFDVKD. Trimming stripped 4 bases from V and 4 bases from J, with 7 bases between. In DNA form, the CDR3 reads TGTGCCACCAGTGAGCAGGGGTACGAGCAGTACTTC. It specifies CATSEQGYEQYF.

V usage is TRBV20-1 and J usage is TRBJ1-5; 7 bases fit TRBD1. The germline CDR1 and CDR2 sequences are DFQATT and SNEGSKA (reference sequence). The J segment lost 4 bases and the V segment lost 6 bases, leaving 3 bases of the junction unmatched. The length of the CDR3 is 12 residues. The CDR3 DNA reads as TGCAGTGCCAGGACAGGTAATCAGCCCCAGCATTTT. It specifies CSARTGNQPQHF.

The chain couples TRBV20-1 to TRBJ2-1; 8 bases line up with TRBD1. The CDR3 loop spans 13 amino acids. After removal of 6 bases from V and 7 bases from J, the junction contained 8 bases not matched to a gene. Looked up from germline, CDR1 is DFQATT and CDR2 is SNEGSKA (reference sequence). The CDR3 sequence is CSATGGLTNEQFF. CDR3 coding DNA: TGCAGTGCCACAGGGGGGCTAACTAATGAGCAGTTCTTC.

This clonotype was seen many times. This chain joins TRBV7-8 and TRBJ2-5; 7 bases match TRBD2. The CDR3 extends over 14 amino acids. Germline-derived CDR1 and CDR2 are SGHVS and FQNEAQ. Germline trimming cut 1 base from V and 13 bases from J; bases unmatched to any gene: 12. The CDR3 protein is CASSLGVGGPASYF. CDR3 coding DNA: TGTGCCAGCAGCTTAGGGGTGGGAGGGCCGGCGTCGTACTTC.

Notes on this clonotype: A read error may explain this, as a much larger clone is one base away. The CDR3 DNA is TGTGCCAGCAGTGAGGGAGTAGGGTCCGAGCAGTACTTC. Encoded protein: CASSEGVGSEQYF. The rearrangement uses TRBV27 and TRBJ2-7, with a weak D call TRBD2 (5 bases). In germline, CDR1 is MNHEY, CDR2 SMNVEV (reference sequence). The CDR3 runs 13 residues. Trimming shortened V by 5 bases and J by 6 bases, and 14 bases separated the two germline ends.

This chain joins TRBV6-1 and TRBJ1-2; D may be TRBD1 (6 bases). Germline V lookup: CDR1 MNHNS, CDR2 SASEGT. Trimming removed 5 bases from V and 2 bases from J, with 15 bases in between. There are 15 residues in the CDR3. CDR3 DNA: TGTGCCAGCAGTTACGCTTCACAGGGCAACTATGGCTACACCTTC. Its protein product is CASSYASQGNYGYTF.

This clonotype showed up just a few times. The V and J genes are TRBV12-3 or TRBV12-4 and TRBJ1-1, with TRBD1 matching over 11 bases. CDR3 length: 13 residues. V lost 7 bases to trimming and J lost 6 bases; unmatched junction nucleotides: 4. CDR3 bases: TGTGCCAGCACACCGGGACAGGGGGCTGAAGCTTTCTTT. It specifies CASTPGQGAEAFF.

This clonotype was detected ten times or more. V is TRBV12-3 or TRBV12-4 and J is TRBJ2-7; TRBD1 might be the D (5 bases). V was pared by 3 bases and J by 6 bases, with 12 bases between. The CDR3 sequence is 13 residues long. In DNA form, the CDR3 reads TGTGCCAGCAGTTTGACAGCGATTGGCGAGCAGTACTTC. Its protein is CASSLTAIGEQYF.

The chain combines TRBV11-3 with TRBJ1-2, with 9 bases matching TRBD1. With V trimmed by 5 bases and J by 8 bases, 6 bases remained unmatched. The germline CDR1 and CDR2 sequences are SGHNT and YENEEA. The CDR3 extends over 13 amino acids. The CDR3 DNA follows: TGTGCCAGCAGCCGGGACAGGGTTGGGGGCTACACCTTC. Translating gives CASSRDRVGGYTF.

This clonotype came up many times. The chain carries TRBV24-1 and TRBJ1-5; 9 nucleotides line up with TRBD1. Unmatched junction bases numbered 10, after V lost 4 bases and J lost 7 bases. Germline-derived CDR1 and CDR2 are KGHDR and SFDVKD. The CDR3 has 16 amino acids. The chain's CDR3 is CATSDPRDRDGQPQHF. The CDR3 region has the DNA TGTGCCACCAGTGACCCGAGGGACAGGGATGGCCAGCCCCAGCATTTT.

In this sample, this clonotype turned up many times. The chain's CDR3 is CASSTRQTEAFF. For the CDR3, the DNA is TGTGCCAGCAGCACCCGCCAGACTGAAGCTTTCTTT. The genes are TRBV11-3 and TRBJ1-1; the D is unclear. V was clipped by 5 bases and J by 5 bases, with 9 bases between them. Germline loops: CDR1 SGHNT, CDR2 YENEEA. This CDR3 is built from 12 residues.

V usage is TRBV18 and J usage is TRBJ2-7; D is unclear. Germline-derived CDR1 and CDR2 are KGHSH and LQKENI. The CDR3 totals 15 residues. The ends were cut back, 4 bases at V and 5 bases at J, with 18 bases in the middle. The CDR3 reads CASSQNSGEVDEQYF. In nucleotides, the CDR3 is TGTGCCAGCTCACAAAACAGTGGTGAGGTGGACGAGCAGTACTTC.

The V gene is TRBV7-3, the J gene TRBJ2-3; a possible D gene is TRBD2 (5 bases). The CDR3 is 15 amino acids. Germline V gives CDR1 SGHTA, CDR2 FQGTGA. The germline V and J ends were trimmed by 2 bases and 4 bases, with 13 bases remaining between them. The CDR3 coding sequence is TGTGCCAGCAGCTTATCAGGAGCGGCGGCAGATACGCAGTATTTT. It codes for CASSLSGAAADTQYF.

The chain has TRBV3-1 and TRBJ2-7, with D maybe TRBD2 (6 bases). CDR1 and CDR2 from the germline V gene are LGHDT and YNNKEL (reference sequence). CDR3 length equals 15 residues. Between the trimmed V and J ends, which lost 3 bases and 2 bases, there was a span of 14 bases. The CDR3 DNA is TGTGCCAGCAGCCACGGGGTAGCGGAACCCTACGAGCAGTACTTC. Its translation is CASSHGVAEPYEQYF.

A few counts support this clonotype. The CDR3 loop is CASSGSRQGAGQPQHF. The CDR3 nucleotides are TGTGCCAGCAGCGGTTCCAGACAGGGGGCCGGACAGCCCCAGCATTTT. The chain combines TRBV9 with TRBJ1-5, with 10 bases matching TRBD1. Germline values: CDR1 SGDLS, CDR2 YYNGEE. The CDR3 consists of 16 residues. With V trimmed by 3 bases and J by 7 bases, 10 bases remained unmatched.

The rearrangement links TRBV7-8 to TRBJ1-2; D is possibly TRBD1 (5 bases). V was pared by 1 base and J by 9 bases, with 12 bases between. From germline, CDR1 is SGHVS and CDR2 FQNEAQ. The CDR3 sequence is 13 residues long. The chain's CDR3 is CASSLGGTNSYTF. The DNA of the CDR3 is TGTGCCAGCAGCTTAGGGGGCACTAATAGCTACACCTTC.

This clonotype was observed at least ten times. The rearrangement joins TRBV5-1 to TRBJ2-3, with D unresolved. The CDR3 totals 13 residues. Deletions cut 0 bases from V and 1 base from J, with 3 bases between. Germline V CDR1 and CDR2: SGHRS, YFSETQ. CDR3 nucleotide sequence: TGCGCCAGCAGCTTGGCCGGCACAGATACGCAGTATTTT. This translates into CASSLAGTDTQYF. Using reference TRBV5-1 and TRBJ2-3 for the parts outside the CDR3, the full variable domain is KAGVTQTPRYLIKTRGQQVTLSCSPISGHRSVSWYQQTPGQGLQFLFEYFSETQRNKGNFPGRFSGRQFSNSRSEMNVSTLELGDSALYLCASSLAGTDTQYFGPGTRLTVL.

The chain has TRBV28 and TRBJ1-3, with TRBD1 as a possible D gene (6 bases). Deletions cut 10 bases from V and 2 bases from J, with 21 bases between. CDR1 and CDR2 from the germline V gene are MDHEN and SYDVKM. The CDR3 runs 16 residues. The CDR3 sequence: CATYDAGARTGNTIYF. Written as DNA, the CDR3 is TGTGCCACCTACGATGCGGGGGCGAGAACTGGAAACACCATATATTTT. The variable domain in full, completed from reference TRBV28 and TRBJ1-3, reads DVKVTQSSRYLVKRTGEKVFLECVQDMDHENMFWYRQDPGLGLRLIYFSYDVKMKEKGDIPEGYSVSREKKERFSLILESASTNQTSMYLCATYDAGARTGNTIYFGEGSWLTVV.

This clonotype has only a few counts. J is TRBJ1-3 and V is TRBV28; D is uncertain. V lost 3 bases and J 0 bases, leaving 15 bases between the germline ends. CDR1 and CDR2 from the germline V gene are MDHEN and SYDVKM. CDR3 length equals 17 residues. CDR3 in DNA: TGTGCCAGCAGTTTCTCTCTGACGGGTAGCTCTGGAAACACCATATATTTT. Protein product: CASSFSLTGSSGNTIYF.

The sample holds many counts of this clonotype. V and J are TRBV28 and TRBJ2-7; 7 nucleotides line up with TRBD1. The J segment lost 10 bases and the V segment lost 6 bases, leaving 15 bases of the junction unmatched. In germline, CDR1 is MDHEN, CDR2 SYDVKM. The CDR3 length is 14 residues. Here the CDR3 reads CASRPPDRSTDQYF. In DNA form, the CDR3 reads TGTGCCAGCAGACCTCCGGACAGGAGCACTGATCAGTACTTC.

The V call is TRBV6-1, the J call TRBJ2-1; 9 nucleotides align to TRBD1. Germline CDR1 MNHNS, CDR2 SASEGT. This CDR3 contains 15 residues. Trimming at V came to 10 bases and at J to 4 bases, leaving 11 bases not matched to a gene. CDR3 bases: TGTGCCACCTTTGTTGGGGACAGGGCATACAATGAGCAGTTCTTC. It encodes CATFVGDRAYNEQFF.

In this sample, this clonotype turned up many times. The V and J genes are TRBV20-1 and TRBJ1-2; no clear D gene. V was trimmed by 3 bases and J by 3 bases, leaving 5 bases between them. From germline, CDR1 is DFQATT and CDR2 SNEGSKA (reference sequence). The CDR3 covers 11 residues. CDR3 in amino acids: CSASSDYGYTF. CDR3 in DNA: TGCAGTGCTAGTTCGGACTATGGCTACACCTTC.

This clonotype was detected a few times. The V call is TRBV6-2 or TRBV6-3, the J call TRBJ1-1; 7 nucleotides agree with TRBD1. CDR1 and CDR2 from the germline V gene are MNHEY and SVGEGT. V lost 5 bases to trimming and J lost 4 bases; unmatched junction nucleotides: 4. CDR3 length: 13 residues. The CDR3 region is CASSRNRGTEAFF. In nucleotides, the CDR3 is TGTGCCAGCAGTCGGAACAGGGGCACTGAAGCTTTCTTT.

The rearrangement uses TRBV2 and TRBJ1-5; D is ambiguous. The CDR3 is made up of 12 amino acids. The V end lost 2 bases, the J end lost 16 bases, and 15 bases lay between the germline ends. The germline V gene encodes CDR1 SNHLY and CDR2 FYNNEI. CDR3 nucleotides: TGTGCCAGCAGTGAAACTGATGGGGTTGGCCATTTT. Amino acid sequence: CASSETDGVGHF.

This clonotype showed up just a few times. The chain recombines TRBV7-2 with TRBJ2-7; 7 bases line up with TRBD2. After removal of 5 bases from V and 2 bases from J, the junction contained 9 bases not matched to a gene. CDR3 size: 15 residues. CDR1 SGHTA and CDR2 FQGNSA come from the germline V gene. The CDR3 reads CASSLFSGTTYEQYF. The CDR3 bases are TGTGCCAGCAGCCTCTTCTCCGGGACTACCTACGAGCAGTACTTC. Together with reference TRBV7-2 and TRBJ2-7, the CDR3 gives the full variable domain: GAGVSQSPSNKVTEKGKDVELRCDPISGHTALYWYRQSLGQGLEFLIYFQGNSAPDKSGLPSDRFSAERTGGSVSTLTIQRTQQEDSAVYLCASSLFSGTTYEQYFGPGTRLTVT.

This clonotype appeared a few times. The rearrangement joins TRBV20-1 to TRBJ2-3; D uncertain. Germline V CDR1 and CDR2: DFQATT, SNEGSKA (reference sequence). The CDR3 extends over 14 amino acids. The V end lost 3 bases, the J end lost 1 base, and 11 bases lay between the germline ends. The CDR3 is CSARLSSGTDTQYF. The CDR3 nucleotides are TGCAGTGCTAGGCTGTCCTCGGGCACAGATACGCAGTATTTT.

The genes are TRBV24-1 and TRBJ1-1; maybe TRBD1 (6 bases). With 4 bases removed from V and 6 bases from J, the gap between germline ends came to 17 bases. CDR1 KGHDR and CDR2 SFDVKD come from the germline V gene. This CDR3 is built from 15 residues. This chain's CDR3 is CATSEGSTGKPEAFF. The CDR3 nucleotides are TGTGCCACCAGTGAAGGGTCAACAGGGAAACCTGAAGCTTTCTTT.